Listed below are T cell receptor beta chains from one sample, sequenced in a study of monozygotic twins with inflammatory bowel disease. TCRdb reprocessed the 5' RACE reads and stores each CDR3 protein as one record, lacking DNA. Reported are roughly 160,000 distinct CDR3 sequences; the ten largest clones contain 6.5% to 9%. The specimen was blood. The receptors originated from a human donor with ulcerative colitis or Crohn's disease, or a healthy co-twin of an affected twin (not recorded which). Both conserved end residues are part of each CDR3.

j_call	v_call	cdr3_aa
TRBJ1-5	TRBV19	CASSRPGNGDNQPQHF
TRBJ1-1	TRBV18	CASSTGTTGGGSEAFF
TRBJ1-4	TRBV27	CASSLPGKEKLFF
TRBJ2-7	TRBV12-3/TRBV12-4	CASSSTSARSYEQYF
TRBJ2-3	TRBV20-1	CSALGFGTGADTQYF
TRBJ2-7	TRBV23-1	CASTIPREQYF
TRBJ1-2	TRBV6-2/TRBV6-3	CASSYSALIRVTDPNYGYTF
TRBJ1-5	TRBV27	CASSPSKDQPQHF
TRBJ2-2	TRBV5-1	CASLAVTGELFF
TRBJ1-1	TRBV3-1	CASSHSLGEAFF
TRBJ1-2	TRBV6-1	CASSEARGERGYTF
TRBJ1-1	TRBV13	CASRSGENTEAFF
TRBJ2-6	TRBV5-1	CASSLMFPGANVLTF
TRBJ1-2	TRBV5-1	CASSLTGERDYGYTF
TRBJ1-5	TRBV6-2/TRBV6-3	CASSYGQGDNQPQHF
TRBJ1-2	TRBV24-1	CATSEHRGGLDGYTF
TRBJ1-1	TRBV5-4	CASSNDPASNTEAFF
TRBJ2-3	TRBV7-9	CASSSWTSAFTDTQYF
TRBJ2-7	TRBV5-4	CASSLDVGTGQYF
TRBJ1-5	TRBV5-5	CASSQDGLRNQPQHF
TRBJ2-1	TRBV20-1	CGADDLGSNNEQFF
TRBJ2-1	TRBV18	CASSRKTGGSYNEQFF
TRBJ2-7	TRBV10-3	CAISESSYEQYF
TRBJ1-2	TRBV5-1	CASSLDTGNNYGYTF
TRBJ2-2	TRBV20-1	CSAFIVGRTGELFF
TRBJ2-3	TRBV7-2	CASSLGSSGGRDTQYF
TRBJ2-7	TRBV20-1	CSASPRRQGAEQYF
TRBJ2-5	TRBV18	CASSPRGGEETQYF
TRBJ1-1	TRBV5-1	CASSFRGPGTEAFF
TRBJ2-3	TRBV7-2	CASSPSGGGNTQYF
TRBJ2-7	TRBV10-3	CAISDPDRGNSYEQYF
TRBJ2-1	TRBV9	CASSAGTSGTSYNEQFF
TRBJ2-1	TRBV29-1	CSVAPGGSYNEQFF
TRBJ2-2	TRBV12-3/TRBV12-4	CASRLAGTGELFF
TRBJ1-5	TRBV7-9	CASSFGGRQPQHF
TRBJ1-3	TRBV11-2	CASSSDRGRDTIYF
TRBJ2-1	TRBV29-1	CSGTPPGQGRFDEQFF
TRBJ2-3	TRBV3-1	CASSQDGIATVTDTQYF
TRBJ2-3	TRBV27	CASSSVWRRATQYF
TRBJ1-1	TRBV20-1	CSAEGPVNTEAFF
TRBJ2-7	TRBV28	CASLPTGLAGEQYF
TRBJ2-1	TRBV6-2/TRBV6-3	CASSQGLVFNEQFF
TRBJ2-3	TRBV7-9	CASSSRDGTSTDTQYF
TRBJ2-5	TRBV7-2	CASSLVRGYQETQYF
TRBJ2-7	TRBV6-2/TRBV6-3	CASIREGPYEQYF
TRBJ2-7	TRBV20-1	CSARLARHEQYF
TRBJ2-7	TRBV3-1	CASSPAVWGPLWEQYF
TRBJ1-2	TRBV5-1	CASSLAGTVDGYTF
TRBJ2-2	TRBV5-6	CASFRGANTGELFF
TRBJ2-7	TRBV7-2	CASSHSPGEQYF
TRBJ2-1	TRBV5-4	CASSSLRDTHNEQFF
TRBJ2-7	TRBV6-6	CASSYSLDSEQYF
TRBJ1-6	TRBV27	CASSLRGNNSPLHF
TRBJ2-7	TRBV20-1	CSAAGTSGRGQYEQYF
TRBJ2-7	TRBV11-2	CASSLPGRFQEQYF
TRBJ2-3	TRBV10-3	CAISRLGLADSTDTQYF
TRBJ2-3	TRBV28	CASKDLTDTQYF
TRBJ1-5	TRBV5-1	CASSRDGSNQPQHF
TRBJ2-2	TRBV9	CASSAQGAVTGELFF